This record concerns one T cell receptor (beta chain) sequence. V trimming: 7 bases; J trimming: 4 bases; junction bases outside the gene matches: 12. Per germline, CDR1 MNHNY and CDR2 SVGAGI (reference sequence). This CDR3 comprises 15 residues. This sample is drawn from a study of OX40 agonist ivuxolimab in advanced cancers. Study-wide background: A male proportion of under 90% was recorded, with mean age 60 years and range 23 to 79.

Libraries were prepared by immunoSEQ multiplex PCR; TCRdb keeps only in-frame clonotypes and omits some of them. Among about 48,000 clones listed, approximately 88% were seen once. The clonotype originates from an adult with an advanced solid tumor such as melanoma, head and neck, liver or kidney cancer. Sequenced material: CD4+ or CD8+ T cells sorted from blood, taken in a trial of the OX40 agonist ivuxolimab. The V gene is TRBV6-6, the J gene TRBJ1-2, with 7 nucleotides matching TRBD1. CDR3 in DNA: TGTGCCAGCACCGGGACAGCCTTTCGGGGCTATGGCTACACCTTC. Its protein is CASTGTAFRGYGYTF.